Listed here are 11 T cell receptor beta chains from one sample, sequenced in a study of T cells expressing NK-cell markers. From its re-call of the 5' RACE reads, TCRdb lists each CDR3 protein once, without DNA. Its listing shows 130,000 to 150,000 distinct CDR3 sequences. Input material: blood T cells: a sorted CD56 or NKG2C T cell subset, CD4+ or CD8+ T cells, or bulk PBMC T cells (not recorded which). The receptors come from a man younger than 35 in good health.

The rearrangement joins TRBV20-1 to TRBJ2-1; TCRdb gives TRBD1 as the D gene, but with no DNA this cannot be confirmed. Per the germline V gene, CDR1 is DFQATT and CDR2 is SNEGSKA (reference sequence). The CDR3 has 13 residues. Here the CDR3 reads CSATGTLYNEQFF.

The chain uses TRBV5-1 and TRBJ2-3; there is no DNA to check the TCRdb D call of TRBD2. Germline lookup yields CDR1 SGHRS and CDR2 YFSETQ. The CDR3 is 13 amino acids. CDR3 sequence: CASGPLNDDTQYF.

The rearrangement joins TRBV7-3 to TRBJ2-5; no DNA is available, so the TRBD1 call from TCRdb remains unchecked. The CDR3 is 18 amino acids. Germline CDR1 SGHTA, CDR2 FQGTGA. The CDR3 reads CASSLNPGGPYSQETQYF.

The chain uses TRBV12-3 or TRBV12-4 and TRBJ1-1; TCRdb's D call of TRBD1 is untestable without DNA. The CDR3 consists of 14 residues. This CDR3 is CASRETGMNTEAFF.

The chain has TRBV20-1 and TRBJ2-1. The CDR3 sequence is 16 residues long. Germline lookup yields CDR1 DFQATT and CDR2 SNEGSKA (reference sequence). The CDR3: CSARDTIGSSYNEQFF.

The chain uses TRBV13 and TRBJ2-3; TCRdb indicates TRBD2, and absent DNA this call remains unverified. The CDR3 has 12 amino acids. The V gene's germline CDR1 is PRHDT and CDR2 FYEKMQ (reference sequence). The CDR3 spells CASSRETDTQYF. Full variable domain (outside the CDR3, taken from reference TRBV13 and TRBJ2-3): AAGVIQSPRHLIKEKRETATLKCYPIPRHDTVYWYQQGPGQDPQFLISFYEKMQSDKGSIPDRFSAQQFSDYHSELNMSSLELGDSALYFCASSRETDTQYFGPGTRLTVL.

The J gene is TRBJ2-1, the V gene TRBV11-2. In germline, CDR1 is SGHAT, CDR2 FQNNGV. The CDR3 contains 15 residues. This CDR3 is CASSLEGTTYNEQFF.

The rearrangement links TRBV4-2 to TRBJ2-1; without DNA, the TCRdb call of TRBD1 cannot be checked. Germline V gene data show CDR1 as LGHNA and CDR2 as YNFKEQ. The CDR3 extends over 17 amino acids. CDR3: CASSLSPGTVRYNEQFF.

The chain employs TRBV6-2 or TRBV6-3 and TRBJ2-2; TCRdb reports TRBD2, a call that lacks DNA to check it against. CDR1 is MNHEY and CDR2 is SVGEGT in the germline V gene. The CDR3 loop spans 14 amino acids. The CDR3 here is CASSYGGNTGELFF.

The V and J genes are TRBV7-2 and TRBJ2-7; checking the TCRdb D call of TRBD1 is not possible without DNA. Germline V lookup: CDR1 SGHTA, CDR2 FQGNSA. CDR3 length: 17 amino acids. CDR3 region: CASSLVPGQESSYEQYF.

The V call is TRBV18, the J call TRBJ2-3; TCRdb designates TRBD2, a call that cannot be tested without DNA. The length of the CDR3 is 17 residues. The germline V gene encodes CDR1 KGHSH and CDR2 LQKENI. The CDR3 protein is CASSPGTSGAKEDTQYF.